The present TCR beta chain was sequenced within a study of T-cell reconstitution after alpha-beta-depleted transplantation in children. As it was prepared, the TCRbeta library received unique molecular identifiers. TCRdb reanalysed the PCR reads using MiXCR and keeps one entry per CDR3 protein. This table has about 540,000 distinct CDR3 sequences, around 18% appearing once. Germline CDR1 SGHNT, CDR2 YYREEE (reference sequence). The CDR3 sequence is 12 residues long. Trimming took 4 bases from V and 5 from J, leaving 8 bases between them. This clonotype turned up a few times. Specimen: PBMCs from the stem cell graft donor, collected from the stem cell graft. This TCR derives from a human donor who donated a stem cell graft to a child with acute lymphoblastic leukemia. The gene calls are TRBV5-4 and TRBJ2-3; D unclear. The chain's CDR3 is CASSQEIDTQYF. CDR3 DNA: TGTGCCAGCAGCCAAGAGATAGATACGCAGTATTTT. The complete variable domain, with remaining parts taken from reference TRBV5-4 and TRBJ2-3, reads ETGVTQSPTHLIKTRGQQVTLRCSSQSGHNTVSWYQQALGQGPQFIFQYYREEENGRGNFPPRFSGLQFPNYSSELNVNALELDDSALYLCASSQEIDTQYFGPGTRLTVL.